This T cell receptor (beta chain) was retrieved from a study of beta chain features in type 1 diabetes. Study-wide points: Shortening that was moderate but significant affected the TCRB CDR3s of Type 1 diabetes patients in all four CD4+ subsets. TCRB repertoires of naive, central memory and Treg cells appeared more similar among patients than among healthy donors. Patients with type 1 diabetes showed fewer VDJ junction insertions and more deletions.

Investigators reverse transcribed all isolated RNA, so they sequenced expressed TCRB transcripts. The repertoire was sequenced with immunoSEQ multiplex PCR; TCRdb's copy has only in-frame clones and lacks some. The table has about 370,000 clones, roughly a tenth seen once. Germline assignment: CDR1 SGHTA and CDR2 FQGNSA. CDR3 length: 13 residues. Trimming removed 1 base from V and 6 bases from J, with 7 bases in between. This clone has only a few counts. Antigen: not known. The collection from each donor was one heparinised blood draw averaging around 0.11 L. The sample consisted of central memory CD4+ T cells from blood. V and J are TRBV7-2 and TRBJ1-5, with a tentative D call TRBD1 (5 bases). This clonotype was sampled from a man under 40 with type 1 diabetes. The CDR3: CASSLVGTQPQHF. The CDR3 DNA follows: TGTGCCAGCAGCTTAGTCGGGACTCAGCCCCAGCATTTT.